This record looks at one T cell receptor beta chain sequence and its context. TCRdb keeps only in-frame clones here, not all; method: immunoSEQ multiplex PCR. The sample holds around 100,000 clones; under 80% are singletons and the top ten take approximately 22%. These data belong to a study of blood T cell repertoires in COVID-19. This receptor was identified in a man in his sixties or seventies with active or convalescent COVID-19. Material: peripheral blood.

The CDR3, as DNA: TGTGCCAGCAGTGAGCGGGGGACTTTCCAGCCCCAGCATTTT. Its protein is CASSERGTFQPQHF. The V call is TRBV2, the J call TRBJ1-5; weak D call: TRBD1 (5 bases). CDR1 and CDR2 from the germline V gene are SNHLY and FYNNEI. The CDR3 contains 14 residues. V was trimmed by 3 bases and J by 7 bases, leaving 13 bases between them.